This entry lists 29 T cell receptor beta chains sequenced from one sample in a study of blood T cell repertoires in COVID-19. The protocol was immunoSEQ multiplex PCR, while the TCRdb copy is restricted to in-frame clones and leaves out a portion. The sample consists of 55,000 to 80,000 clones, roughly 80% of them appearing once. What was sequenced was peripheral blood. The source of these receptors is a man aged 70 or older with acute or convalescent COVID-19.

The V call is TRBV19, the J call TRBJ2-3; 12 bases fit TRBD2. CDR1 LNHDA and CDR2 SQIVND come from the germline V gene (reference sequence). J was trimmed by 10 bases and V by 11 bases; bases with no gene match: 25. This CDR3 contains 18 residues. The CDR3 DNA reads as TGTGCCTCCCAACCGGGGGGCAGTAGCAGACTAGCGGGAGTGGCGCAGTATTTT. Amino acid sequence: CASQPGGSSRLAGVAQYF.

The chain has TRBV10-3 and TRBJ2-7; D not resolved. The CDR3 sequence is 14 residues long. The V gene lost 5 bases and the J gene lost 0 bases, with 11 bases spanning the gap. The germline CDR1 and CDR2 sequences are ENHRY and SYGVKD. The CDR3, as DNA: TGTGCCATCAGTCGGCAGCGAAACTCCTACGAGCAGTACTTC. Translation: CAISRQRNSYEQYF.

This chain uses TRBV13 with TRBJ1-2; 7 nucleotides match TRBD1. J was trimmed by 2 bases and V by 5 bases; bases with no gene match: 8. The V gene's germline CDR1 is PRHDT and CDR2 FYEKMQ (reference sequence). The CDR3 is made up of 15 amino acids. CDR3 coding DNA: TGTGCCAGCAGCAGAACAGGGGAACGAAACTATGGCTACACCTTC. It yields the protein CASSRTGERNYGYTF.

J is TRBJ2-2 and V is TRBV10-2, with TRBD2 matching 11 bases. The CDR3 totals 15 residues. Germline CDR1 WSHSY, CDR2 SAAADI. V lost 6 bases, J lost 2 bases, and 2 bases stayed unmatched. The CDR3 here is CASRGLAANTGELFF. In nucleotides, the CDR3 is TGCGCCAGCAGGGGACTAGCGGCAAACACCGGGGAGCTGTTTTTT.

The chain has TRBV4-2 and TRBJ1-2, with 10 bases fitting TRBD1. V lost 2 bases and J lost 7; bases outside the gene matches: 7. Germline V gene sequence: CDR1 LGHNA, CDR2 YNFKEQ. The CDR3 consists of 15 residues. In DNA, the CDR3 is TGTGCCAGCAGCCAAACCGGGACAGGGGTCGGTGGCTACACCTTC. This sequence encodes CASSQTGTGVGGYTF.

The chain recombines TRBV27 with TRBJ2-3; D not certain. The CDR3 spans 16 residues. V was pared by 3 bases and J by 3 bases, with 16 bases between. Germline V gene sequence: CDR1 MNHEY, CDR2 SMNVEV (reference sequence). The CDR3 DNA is TGTGCCAGCAGTTTCCGCTTAACGCAGTGGACAGATACGCAGTATTTT. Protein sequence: CASSFRLTQWTDTQYF.

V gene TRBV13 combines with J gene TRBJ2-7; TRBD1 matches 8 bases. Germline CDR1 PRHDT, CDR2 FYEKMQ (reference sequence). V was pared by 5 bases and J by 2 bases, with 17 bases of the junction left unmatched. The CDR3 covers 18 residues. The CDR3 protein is CASSPPSSQGADTYEQYF. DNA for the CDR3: TGTGCCAGCAGCCCTCCCTCATCCCAGGGGGCGGATACCTACGAGCAGTACTTC. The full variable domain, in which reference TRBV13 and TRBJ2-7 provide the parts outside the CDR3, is AAGVIQSPRHLIKEKRETATLKCYPIPRHDTVYWYQQGPGQDPQFLISFYEKMQSDKGSIPDRFSAQQFSDYHSELNMSSLELGDSALYFCASSPPSSQGADTYEQYFGPGTRLTVT.

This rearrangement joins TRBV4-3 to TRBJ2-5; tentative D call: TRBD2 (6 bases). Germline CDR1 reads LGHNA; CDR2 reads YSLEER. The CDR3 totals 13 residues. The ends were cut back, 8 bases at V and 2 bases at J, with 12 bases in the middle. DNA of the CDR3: TGCGCCAGCTCACAAGGAGGGCAAGAGACCCAGTACTTC. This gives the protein CASSQGGQETQYF.

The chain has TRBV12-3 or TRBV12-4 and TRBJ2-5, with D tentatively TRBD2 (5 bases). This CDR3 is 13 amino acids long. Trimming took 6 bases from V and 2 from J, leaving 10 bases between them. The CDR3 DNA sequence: TGTGCCAGCAGCCTCGGGGAACAAGAGACCCAGTACTTC. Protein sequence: CASSLGEQETQYF.

As DNA, the CDR3 is TGCGCCAGCAGCTTGGTGTCAGAAACCTACAATGAGCAGTTCTTC. It is translated as CASSLVSETYNEQFF. The chain carries TRBV5-1 and TRBJ2-1; no firm D call. This CDR3 contains 15 residues. V was clipped by 0 bases and J by 2 bases, with 9 bases between them. Germline V gene sequence: CDR1 SGHRS, CDR2 YFSETQ.

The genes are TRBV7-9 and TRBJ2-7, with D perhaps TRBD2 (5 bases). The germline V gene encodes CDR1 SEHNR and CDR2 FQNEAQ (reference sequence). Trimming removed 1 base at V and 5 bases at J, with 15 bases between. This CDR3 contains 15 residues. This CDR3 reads CASSLDGVAGDEQYF. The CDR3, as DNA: TGTGCCAGCAGCTTAGACGGGGTGGCAGGCGACGAGCAGTACTTC.

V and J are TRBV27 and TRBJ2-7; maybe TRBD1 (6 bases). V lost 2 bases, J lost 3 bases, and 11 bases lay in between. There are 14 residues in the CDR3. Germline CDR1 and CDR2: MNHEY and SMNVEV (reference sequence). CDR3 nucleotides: TGTGCCAGCAGTTTAAGTGACAGGCTCTACGAGCAGTACTTC. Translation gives CASSLSDRLYEQYF.

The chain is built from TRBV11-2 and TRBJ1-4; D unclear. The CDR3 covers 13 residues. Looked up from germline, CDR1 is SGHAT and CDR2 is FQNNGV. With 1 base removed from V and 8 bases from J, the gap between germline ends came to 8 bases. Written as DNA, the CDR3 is TGTGCCAGCAGCTTAGGAGGGAACGAAAAACTGTTTTTT. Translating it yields CASSLGGNEKLFF.

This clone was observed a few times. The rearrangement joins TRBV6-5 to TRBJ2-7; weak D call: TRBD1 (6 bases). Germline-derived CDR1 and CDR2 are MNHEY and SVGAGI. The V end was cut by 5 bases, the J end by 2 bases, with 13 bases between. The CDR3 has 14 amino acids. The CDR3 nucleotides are TGTGCCAGCAGTCTCGGGACAAAGGCCTACGAGCAGTACTTC. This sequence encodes CASSLGTKAYEQYF.

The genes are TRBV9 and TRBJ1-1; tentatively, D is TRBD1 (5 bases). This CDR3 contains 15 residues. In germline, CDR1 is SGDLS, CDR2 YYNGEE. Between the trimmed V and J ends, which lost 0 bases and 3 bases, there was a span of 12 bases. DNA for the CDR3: TGTGCCAGCAGCGTAGGAGGGACTAGCGACACTGAAGCTTTCTTT. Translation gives CASSVGGTSDTEAFF. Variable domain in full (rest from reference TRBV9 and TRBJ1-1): DSGVTQTPKHLITATGQRVTLRCSPRSGDLSVYWYQQSLDQGLQFLIQYYNGEERAKGNILERFSAQQFPDLHSELNLSSLELGDSALYFCASSVGGTSDTEAFFGQGTRLTVV.

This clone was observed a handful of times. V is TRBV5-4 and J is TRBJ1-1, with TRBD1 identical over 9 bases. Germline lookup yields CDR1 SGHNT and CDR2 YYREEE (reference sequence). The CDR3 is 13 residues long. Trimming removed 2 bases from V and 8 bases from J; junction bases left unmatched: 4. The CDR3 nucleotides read TGTGCCAGCAGCTTACAGGGGGCAGTAGAAGCTTTCTTT. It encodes CASSLQGAVEAFF.

Here the CDR3 DNA reads TGTGCCAGCAGCCACTCAGGCGGGGAGCTGTTTTTT. It translates to CASSHSGGELFF. V usage is TRBV3-1 (or the pseudogene TRBV3-2) and J usage is TRBJ2-2; D unclear. CDR1 is LGHDT, CDR2 YNNKEL, per germline (reference sequence). V lost 3 bases and J 7 bases, leaving 6 bases between the germline ends. CDR3 length: 12 amino acids.

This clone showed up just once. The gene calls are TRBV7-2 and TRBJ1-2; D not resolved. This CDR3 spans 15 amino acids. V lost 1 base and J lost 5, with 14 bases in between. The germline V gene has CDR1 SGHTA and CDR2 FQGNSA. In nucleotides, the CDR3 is TGTGCCAGCAGCTTAGACGGGATTTCGAGGTATGGCTACACCTTC. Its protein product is CASSLDGISRYGYTF.

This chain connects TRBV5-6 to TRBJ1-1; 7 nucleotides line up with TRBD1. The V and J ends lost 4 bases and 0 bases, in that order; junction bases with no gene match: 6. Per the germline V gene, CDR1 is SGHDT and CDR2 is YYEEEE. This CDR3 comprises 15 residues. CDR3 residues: CASSTGDSMNTEAFF. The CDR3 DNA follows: TGTGCCAGCAGCACGGGGGACAGCATGAACACTGAAGCTTTCTTT.

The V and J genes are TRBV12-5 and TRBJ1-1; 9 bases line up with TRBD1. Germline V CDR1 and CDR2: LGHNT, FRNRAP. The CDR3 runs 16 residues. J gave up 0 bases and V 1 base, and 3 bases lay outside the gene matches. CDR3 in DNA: TGTGCTAGTGGTTTGGGATACAGGGGGCTGAACACTGAAGCTTTCTTT. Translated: CASGLGYRGLNTEAFF.

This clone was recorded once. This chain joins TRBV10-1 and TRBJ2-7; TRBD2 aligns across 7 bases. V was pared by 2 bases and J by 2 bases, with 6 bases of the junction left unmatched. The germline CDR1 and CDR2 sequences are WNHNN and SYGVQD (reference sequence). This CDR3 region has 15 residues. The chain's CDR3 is CASSENSGKAYEQYF. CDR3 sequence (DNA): TGCGCCAGCAGTGAGAACAGCGGGAAAGCCTACGAGCAGTACTTC.

CDR3 sequence: CASSRGAGGTGRFTEAFF. CDR3 sequence (DNA): TGTGCCAGCTCACGGGGTGCTGGGGGGACAGGGCGATTCACTGAAGCTTTCTTT. The J gene is TRBJ1-1, the V gene TRBV18; TRBD1 matches at 9 bases. Germline lookup yields CDR1 KGHSH and CDR2 LQKENI. V shed 4 bases, J shed 4 bases, and the junction held 16 bases outside the gene matches. This CDR3 region has 18 residues.

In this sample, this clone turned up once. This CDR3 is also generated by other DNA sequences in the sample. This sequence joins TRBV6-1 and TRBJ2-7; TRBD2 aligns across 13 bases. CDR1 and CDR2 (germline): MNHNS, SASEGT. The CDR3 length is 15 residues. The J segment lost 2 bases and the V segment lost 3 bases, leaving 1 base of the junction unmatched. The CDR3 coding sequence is TGTGCCAGCAGTGAGGGACTAGCGGGGCCCTACGAGCAGTACTTC. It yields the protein CASSEGLAGPYEQYF.

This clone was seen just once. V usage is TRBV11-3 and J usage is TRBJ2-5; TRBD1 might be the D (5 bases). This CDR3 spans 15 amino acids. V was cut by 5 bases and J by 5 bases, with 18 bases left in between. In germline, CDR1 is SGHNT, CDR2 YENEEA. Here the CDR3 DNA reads TGTGCCAGCAGCCGCCGTCAGGGTTTCGTCGAGACCCAGTACTTC. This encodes CASSRRQGFVETQYF.

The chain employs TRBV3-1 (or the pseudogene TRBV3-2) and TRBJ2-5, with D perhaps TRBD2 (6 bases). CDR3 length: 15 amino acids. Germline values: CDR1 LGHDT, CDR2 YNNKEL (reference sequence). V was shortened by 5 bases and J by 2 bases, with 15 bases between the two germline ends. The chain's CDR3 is CASSKGLGGQETQYF. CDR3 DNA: TGTGCCAGCAGCAAAGGACTGGGGGGTCAAGAGACCCAGTACTTC.

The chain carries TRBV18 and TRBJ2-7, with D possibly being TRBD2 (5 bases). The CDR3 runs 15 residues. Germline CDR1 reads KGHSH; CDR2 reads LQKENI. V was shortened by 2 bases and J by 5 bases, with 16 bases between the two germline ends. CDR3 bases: TGTGCCAGCTCACCAAGTTCCGGGATATCCGACGAGCAGTACTTC. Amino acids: CASSPSSGISDEQYF.

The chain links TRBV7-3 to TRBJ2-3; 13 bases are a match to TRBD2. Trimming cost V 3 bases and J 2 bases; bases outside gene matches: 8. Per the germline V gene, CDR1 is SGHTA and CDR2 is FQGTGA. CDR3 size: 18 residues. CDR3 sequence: CASSFTLAGGPYTDTQYF. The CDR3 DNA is TGTGCCAGCAGCTTCACACTAGCGGGAGGGCCCTACACAGATACGCAGTATTTT. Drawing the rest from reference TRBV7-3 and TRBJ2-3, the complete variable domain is GAGVSQTPSNKVTEKGKYVELRCDPISGHTALYWYRQSLGQGPEFLIYFQGTGAADDSGLPNDRFFAVRPEGSVSTLKIQRTERGDSAVYLCASSFTLAGGPYTDTQYFGPGTRLTVL.

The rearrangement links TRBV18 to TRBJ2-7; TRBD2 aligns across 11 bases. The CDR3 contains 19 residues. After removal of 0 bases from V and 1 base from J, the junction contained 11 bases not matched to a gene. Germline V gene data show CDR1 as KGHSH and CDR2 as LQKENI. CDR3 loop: CASSPPGTSGGPGSYEQYF. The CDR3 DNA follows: TGTGCCAGCTCACCACCGGGGACTAGCGGAGGCCCTGGGTCCTACGAGCAGTACTTC.

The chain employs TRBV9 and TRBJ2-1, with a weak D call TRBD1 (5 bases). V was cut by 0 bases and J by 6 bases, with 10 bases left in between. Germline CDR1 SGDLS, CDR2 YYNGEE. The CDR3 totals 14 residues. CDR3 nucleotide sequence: TGTGCCAGCAGCGTAGCAGGGTCCGGCAATGAGCAGTTCTTC. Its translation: CASSVAGSGNEQFF.